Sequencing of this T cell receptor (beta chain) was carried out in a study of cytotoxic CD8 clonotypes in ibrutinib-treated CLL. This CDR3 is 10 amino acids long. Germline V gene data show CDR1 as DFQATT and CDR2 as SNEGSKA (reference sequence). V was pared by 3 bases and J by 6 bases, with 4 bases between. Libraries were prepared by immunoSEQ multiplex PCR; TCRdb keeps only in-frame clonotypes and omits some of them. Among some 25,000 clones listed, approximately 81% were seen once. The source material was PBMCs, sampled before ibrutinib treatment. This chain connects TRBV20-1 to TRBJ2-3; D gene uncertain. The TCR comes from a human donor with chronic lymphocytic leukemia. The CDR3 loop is CSARRDTQYF. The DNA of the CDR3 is TGCAGTGCTAGGCGTGATACGCAGTATTTT.